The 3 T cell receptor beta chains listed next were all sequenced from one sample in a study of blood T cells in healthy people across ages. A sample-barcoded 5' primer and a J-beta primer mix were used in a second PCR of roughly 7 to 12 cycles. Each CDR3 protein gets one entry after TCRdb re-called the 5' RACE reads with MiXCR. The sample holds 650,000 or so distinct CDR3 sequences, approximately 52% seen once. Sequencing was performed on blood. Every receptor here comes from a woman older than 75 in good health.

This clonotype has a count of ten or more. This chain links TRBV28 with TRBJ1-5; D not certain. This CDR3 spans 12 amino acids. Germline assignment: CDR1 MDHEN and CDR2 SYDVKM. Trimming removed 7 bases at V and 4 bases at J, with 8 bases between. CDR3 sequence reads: CASTEGNQPQHF. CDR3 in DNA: TGTGCCAGCACCGAGGGAAATCAGCCCCAGCATTTT.

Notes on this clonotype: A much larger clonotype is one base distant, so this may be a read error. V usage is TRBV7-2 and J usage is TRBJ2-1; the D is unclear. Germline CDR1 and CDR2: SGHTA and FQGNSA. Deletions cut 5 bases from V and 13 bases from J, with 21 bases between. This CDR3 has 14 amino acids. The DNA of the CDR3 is TGTGCCAGCAGCCAGAATCCTAGGAGCGAGACCCAGTTCTTC. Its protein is CASSQNPRSETQFF.

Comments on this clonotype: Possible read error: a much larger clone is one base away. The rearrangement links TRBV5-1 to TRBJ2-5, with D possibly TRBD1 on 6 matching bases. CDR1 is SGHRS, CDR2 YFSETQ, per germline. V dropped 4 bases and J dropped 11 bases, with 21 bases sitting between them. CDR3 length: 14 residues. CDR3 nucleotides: TGCGCCAGCAGCCAGGACAGTCATAGCAATGAGCAGTACTTC. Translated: CASSQDSHSNEQYF.